Only a few counts were recorded for the clone carrying this T cell receptor beta chain. The sample's time point: sample taken at primary tumor resection. Unsorted whole RNA samples from tumor, nontumor lung or frozen PBMC were sequenced. Samples came from about 72 TRACERx patients with untreated early-stage lung cancer. This specimen belongs to a study of spatial heterogeneity in lung cancer. Study details: The count of detected beta-chain sequences consistently exceeded that of alpha-chain sequences.

TCRdb redid the calling of the 5' RACE reads with MiXCR, one entry per CDR3 protein. The repertoire holds tens of thousands of distinct CDR3 sequences, with over 8.5% as singletons. The TCR was taken from a male donor with early-stage non-small cell lung cancer. Source: PBMCs, taken at surgery.

The CDR3: CASSLKGDSPLHF. CDR3 in DNA: TGCGCCAGCAGCTTGAAGGGGGATTCACCCCTCCACTTT. This chain connects TRBV5-1 to TRBJ1-6, with D possibly being TRBD1 (6 bases). This CDR3 has 13 amino acids. The V gene lost 1 base and the J gene lost 8 bases, with 7 bases spanning the gap. Germline values: CDR1 SGHRS, CDR2 YFSETQ.